This passage covers 25 T cell receptor beta chains from one sample sequenced in a study of identical twins. A single record per CDR3 protein comes from TCRdb applying MiXCR to the 5' RACE reads. The top ten clones hold about 8.1% of a sample with more than 350,000 distinct CDR3 sequences, 9% to 10% of them seen once. Sequenced sample: naive T cells sorted from blood. These receptors all come from a woman in her forties or fifties in good health.

V gene TRBV11-1 combines with J gene TRBJ2-1; D tentatively fits TRBD1 or TRBD2 (5 bases each). With 3 bases removed from V and 8 bases from J, the gap between germline ends came to 17 bases. CDR3 length: 15 amino acids. Germline assignment: CDR1 SGHAT and CDR2 FQDESV (reference sequence). CDR3 in amino acids: CASSLTGAQLDEQFF. As DNA, the CDR3 is TGTGCCAGCAGCTTGACCGGGGCCCAACTCGATGAGCAGTTCTTC.

This clonotype was observed many times. The genes are TRBV12-3 or TRBV12-4 and TRBJ2-2; D not certain. This CDR3 is 15 amino acids long. Trimming shortened V by 10 bases and J by 3 bases, and 18 bases separated the two germline ends. CDR3 in amino acids: CAITSTLPDTGELFF. In nucleotides, the CDR3 is TGTGCCATCACATCCACCCTACCAGACACCGGGGAGCTGTTTTTT.

This clonotype has only a few counts. The rearrangement uses TRBV12-3 or TRBV12-4 and TRBJ1-1; D gene uncertain. V was pared by 7 bases and J by 6 bases, with 21 bases between. The CDR3 has 15 amino acids. The CDR3 spells CASIDFGVSYAEAFF. The CDR3 DNA reads TGTGCCAGCATCGATTTCGGAGTCTCCTACGCTGAAGCTTTCTTT.

The rearrangement links TRBV15 to TRBJ2-2; no reliable D call. The CDR3 is 12 residues long. Germline loops: CDR1 LNHNV, CDR2 YYDKDF (reference sequence). V was cut by 3 bases and J by 3 bases, with 2 bases left in between. The CDR3 reads CATSSYTGELFF. The CDR3 bases are TGTGCCACCAGCAGTTACACCGGGGAGCTGTTTTTT.

This clonotype was detected many times. This chain joins TRBV20-1 and TRBJ1-3; D not resolved. The V end lost 6 bases, the J end lost 4 bases, and 16 bases lay between the germline ends. Looked up from germline, CDR1 is DFQATT and CDR2 is SNEGSKA (reference sequence). The CDR3 loop spans 14 amino acids. The CDR3 region is CSASRTVPGNTIYF. CDR3 sequence (DNA): TGCAGTGCCTCCCGGACTGTCCCGGGAAACACCATATATTTT.

This chain links TRBV6-2 or TRBV6-3 with TRBJ2-7; tentatively, D is TRBD2 (5 bases). Germline values: CDR1 MNHEY, CDR2 SVGEGT. V lost 9 bases and J 6 bases, leaving 9 bases between the germline ends. The CDR3 spans 10 residues. CDR3 region: CASGSFEQYF. CDR3 in DNA: TGTGCCAGTGGGAGCTTCGAGCAGTACTTC.

Ten or more counts support this clonotype. The CDR3 DNA sequence: TGTGCCAGCGAAAGCACAGATACGCAGTATTTT. Encoded protein: CASESTDTQYF. J is TRBJ2-3 and V is TRBV6-6, with D uncertain. Trimming removed 8 bases at V and 0 bases at J, with 3 bases between. The CDR3 length is 11 residues. The V gene's germline CDR1 is MNHNY and CDR2 SVGAGI (reference sequence).

The V and J genes are TRBV3-1 and TRBJ2-5, with D perhaps given as TRBD1 or TRBD2 (5 bases each). The ends were cut back, 0 bases at V and 4 bases at J, with 12 bases in the middle. CDR1 and CDR2 (germline): LGHDT, YNNKEL (reference sequence). This CDR3 comprises 15 residues. The chain's CDR3 is CASSQDPGRSETQYF. The CDR3 DNA follows: TGTGCCAGCAGCCAAGATCCGGGGCGGTCAGAGACCCAGTACTTC.

This clonotype has only a few counts. The chain employs TRBV29-1 and TRBJ1-2, with 7 bases fitting TRBD1. V was clipped by 7 bases and J by 4 bases; unmatched bases: 6. Germline V gene sequence: CDR1 SQVTM, CDR2 ANQGSEA. The CDR3 totals 12 residues. The CDR3 region is CSARDSLYGYTF. CDR3 bases: TGCAGCGCCCGGGACAGTCTCTATGGCTACACCTTC. Full variable domain (rest looked up from reference TRBV29-1 and TRBJ1-2): SAVISQKPSRDICQRGTSLTIQCQVDSQVTMMFWYRQQPGQSLTLIATANQGSEATYESGFVIDKFPISRPNLTFSTLTVSNMSPEDSSIYLCSARDSLYGYTFGSGTRLTVV.

This clonotype has just a few counts. This chain links TRBV6-5 with TRBJ1-1, with D unresolved. The CDR3 has 13 amino acids. The V end lost 8 bases, the J end lost 0 bases, and 10 bases lay between the germline ends. The V gene's germline CDR1 is MNHEY and CDR2 SVGAGI. CDR3 sequence (DNA): TGTGCCAGCCCCCCCCCAGTGAACACTGAAGCTTTCTTT. Translating gives CASPPPVNTEAFF.

This clonotype appeared a few times. The junction departs from germline at one end; a sequencing error may be responsible. V gene TRBV2 combines with J gene TRBJ2-3, with a possible D match to TRBD2 (5 bases). Germline V gene data show CDR1 as SNHLY and CDR2 as FYNNEI. The CDR3 totals 13 residues. The CDR3 DNA reads TGCGCCAGCCAGCGGAGAAGCACAGATACGCAGTATTTT. Translation: CASQRRSTDTQYF.

The J gene is TRBJ2-4, the V gene TRBV2; 7 bases are shared with TRBD2. Per germline, CDR1 SNHLY and CDR2 FYNNEI. The trim removed 5 bases at V and 11 bases at J, leaving 6 bases unmatched. This CDR3 has 12 amino acids. CDR3 sequence (DNA): TGTGCCAGCAGTCTGCTAGCGGCTCTTCAGTACTTC. This sequence encodes CASSLLAALQYF.

This clonotype was seen ten or more times. V usage is TRBV20-1 and J usage is TRBJ2-1; D call uncertain. With 0 bases removed from V and 2 bases from J, the gap between germline ends came to 8 bases. CDR1 is DFQATT, CDR2 SNEGSKA, per germline (reference sequence). The CDR3 length is 14 residues. The CDR3 region has the DNA TGCAGTGCTAGAGACAGCGTTGCCTACAATGAGCAGTTCTTC. Translated, it gives CSARDSVAYNEQFF.

The table lists this clonotype with many counts. This rearrangement joins TRBV24-1 to TRBJ1-2; TRBD1 agrees at 7 bases. Per the germline V gene, CDR1 is KGHDR and CDR2 is SFDVKD. V was clipped by 3 bases and J by 2 bases; unmatched bases: 5. This CDR3 has 15 residues. The CDR3 DNA follows: TGTGCCACCAGTGATGTCCGGGACAGCAACTATGGCTACACCTTC. It codes for CATSDVRDSNYGYTF.

There are a few counts of this clonotype. The chain combines TRBV29-1 with TRBJ2-5; either TRBD1 or TRBD2 may fit D (6 bases each). Trimming stripped 4 bases from V and 5 bases from J, with 17 bases between. This CDR3 contains 14 residues. Germline CDR1 SQVTM, CDR2 ANQGSEA. CDR3 sequence: CSVVERGVWETQYF. CDR3 sequence (DNA): TGCAGCGTTGTAGAAAGGGGGGTCTGGGAGACCCAGTACTTC. Full variable domain (missing parts from reference TRBV29-1 and TRBJ2-5): SAVISQKPSRDICQRGTSLTIQCQVDSQVTMMFWYRQQPGQSLTLIATANQGSEATYESGFVIDKFPISRPNLTFSTLTVSNMSPEDSSIYLCSVVERGVWETQYFGPGTRLLVL.

This clonotype was recorded many times. The chain couples TRBV11-2 to TRBJ2-1; D possibly corresponds to TRBD2 (6 bases). The germline gives CDR1 SGHAT, CDR2 FQNNGV. The CDR3 covers 16 residues. Trimming removed 5 bases at V and 4 bases at J, with 18 bases between. CDR3 in DNA: TGTGCCAGCAGCCAAAGCCTCGCGGGATTTTACAATGAGCAGTTCTTC. Translating it yields CASSQSLAGFYNEQFF.

This clonotype was picked up many times. This CDR3 is CASNQGLKNTEAFF. The CDR3 DNA reads TGTGCCAGCAATCAGGGGCTAAAGAACACTGAAGCTTTCTTT. This chain joins TRBV2 and TRBJ1-1; weak D call: TRBD1 (6 bases). Germline-derived CDR1 and CDR2 are SNHLY and FYNNEI. There are 14 residues in the CDR3. Trimming pared 7 bases from V and 1 base from J, leaving 13 bases between.

The chain recombines TRBV20-1 with TRBJ2-1; 16 nucleotides align to TRBD2. The germline CDR1 and CDR2 sequences are DFQATT and SNEGSKA (reference sequence). Trimming at V came to 1 base and at J to 10 bases, leaving 10 bases not matched to a gene. The CDR3 covers 17 residues. As DNA, the CDR3 is TGCAGTGCTAGAGTCTCCGGGACTAGCGGGAGGGCTGGGGAGCAGTTCTTC. Translated, it gives CSARVSGTSGRAGEQFF.

In this sample, this clonotype turned up many times. The V gene is TRBV24-1, the J gene TRBJ1-1; possibly TRBD1 for D (5 bases). V dropped 7 bases and J dropped 5 bases, with 13 bases sitting between them. This CDR3 contains 13 residues. Looked up from germline, CDR1 is KGHDR and CDR2 is SFDVKD. The CDR3 sequence: CATRVQGGTEAFF. CDR3 sequence (DNA): TGTGCCACCAGGGTTCAGGGAGGAACTGAAGCTTTCTTT.

J is TRBJ2-7 and V is TRBV24-1; 9 positions match TRBD1. CDR1 and CDR2 (germline): KGHDR, SFDVKD. Unmatched junction bases numbered 21, after V lost 4 bases and J lost 0 bases. The CDR3 consists of 21 residues. CDR3 residues: CATSDSPTGGEKVGSSYEQYV. CDR3 in DNA: TGTGCCACCAGTGACTCCCCCACAGGGGGCGAAAAGGTAGGAAGCTCCTACGAGCAGTACGTC.

There are a few counts of this clonotype. J is TRBJ1-1 and V is TRBV9; 7 nucleotides agree with TRBD1. There are 13 residues in the CDR3. Germline CDR1 SGDLS, CDR2 YYNGEE. The V gene end was trimmed by 3 bases and the J gene end by 3 bases; junction bases not matched to a gene: 2. This CDR3 is CASSGQGHTEAFF. The CDR3 DNA sequence: TGTGCCAGCAGCGGACAGGGACACACTGAAGCTTTCTTT.

The rearrangement links TRBV27 to TRBJ2-5; TRBD2 aligns across 12 bases. From germline, CDR1 is MNHEY and CDR2 SMNVEV (reference sequence). The CDR3 consists of 16 residues. The V segment lost 5 bases and the J segment 4 bases; nucleotides outside the gene matches: 8. CDR3 in DNA: TGTGCCAGCAGTGTGACTAGCGGGAGTCGGAGAGAGACCCAGTACTTC. It codes for CASSVTSGSRRETQYF.

The chain links TRBV5-1 to TRBJ1-1; 7 bases line up with TRBD1. There are 16 residues in the CDR3. The germline gives CDR1 SGHRS, CDR2 YFSETQ. Trimming cost V 4 bases and J 0 bases; bases outside gene matches: 9. CDR3 region: CASSPRDRTLNTEAFF. The CDR3 coding sequence is TGCGCCAGCAGCCCCCGGGACAGAACCTTGAACACTGAAGCTTTCTTT.

Ten or more counts support this clonotype. This chain links TRBV29-1 with TRBJ2-3, with 12 positions matching TRBD2. Germline loops: CDR1 SQVTM, CDR2 ANQGSEA. The CDR3 length is 17 residues. V trimming: 3 bases; J trimming: 4 bases; junction bases outside the gene matches: 11. DNA of the CDR3: TGCAGCGTTGACGGCGAGACTAGCGGGAGAGGAGCAGATACGCAGTATTTT. Amino acid sequence: CSVDGETSGRGADTQYF.

At least ten counts were recorded for this clonotype. This rearrangement joins TRBV5-1 to TRBJ2-2; D remains ambiguous. This CDR3 comprises 12 residues. The germline V and J ends were trimmed by 0 bases and 7 bases, with 4 bases remaining between them. CDR1 is SGHRS, CDR2 YFSETQ, per germline. CDR3 nucleotides: TGCGCCAGCAGCTTGGACCTCGGGGAGCTGTTTTTT. Translating gives CASSLDLGELFF. Full variable domain (rest looked up from reference TRBV5-1 and TRBJ2-2): KAGVTQTPRYLIKTRGQQVTLSCSPISGHRSVSWYQQTPGQGLQFLFEYFSETQRNKGNFPGRFSGRQFSNSRSEMNVSTLELGDSALYLCASSLDLGELFFGEGSRLTVL.